The 12 T cell receptor beta chains in this list originate from one sample, sequenced in a study of blood T cell repertoires in COVID-19. Profiled with immunoSEQ multiplex PCR; TCRdb holds only in-frame clones, not every one. The profile covers more than 300,000 clones, with around 90% appearing a single time and roughly 6.7% taken by the ten largest. Sequencing input: peripheral blood. Every receptor here comes from a man between 18 and 35 years old who had recovered from COVID-19.

The chain links TRBV28 to TRBJ1-5, with 7 nucleotides matching TRBD1. Unmatched junction bases numbered 9, after V lost 7 bases and J lost 3 bases. The CDR3 sequence is 15 residues long. The V gene's germline CDR1 is MDHEN and CDR2 SYDVKM. Written as DNA, the CDR3 is TGTGCCAGCACCTCCGGGACAGAACACAATCAGCCCCAGCATTTT. Translated, it gives CASTSGTEHNQPQHF.

Here the CDR3 reads CASSQGRAGDVQPQHF. In DNA, the CDR3 is TGTGCCAGCAGCCAAGGTAGGGCAGGGGACGTACAGCCCCAGCATTTT. The gene calls are TRBV4-2 and TRBJ1-5; TRBD1 is a possible D gene (6 bases). From germline, CDR1 is LGHNA and CDR2 YNFKEQ. Trimming took 1 base from V and 7 from J, leaving 17 bases between them. This CDR3 contains 16 residues.

CDR3 protein: CASSQDQREMGTDTQYF. The CDR3 region has the DNA TGCGCCAGCAGCCAAGATCAGCGGGAGATGGGAACAGATACGCAGTATTTT. The chain uses TRBV4-1 and TRBJ2-3, with 8 bases aligning to TRBD2. V shed 0 bases, J shed 3 bases, and the junction held 8 bases outside the gene matches. Germline CDR1 reads MGHRA; CDR2 reads YSYEKL. CDR3 size: 17 residues.

The chain is built from TRBV27 and TRBJ1-4; tentatively, D is TRBD1 (5 bases). This CDR3 contains 15 residues. Germline V gene lookup returns CDR1 MNHEY and CDR2 SMNVEV (reference sequence). V lost 2 bases to trimming and J lost 6 bases, with 13 bases between them. In nucleotides, the CDR3 is TGTGCCAGCAGTTTAACAGGTCGGGCTTATGAAAAACTGTTTTTT. Amino acids: CASSLTGRAYEKLFF.

The chain has TRBV19 and TRBJ1-5; no firm D call. Trimming shortened V by 6 bases and J by 0 bases, and 18 bases separated the two germline ends. Germline CDR1 is LNHDA and CDR2 is SQIVND (reference sequence). CDR3 length: 17 residues. CDR3: CASRSGRRIHSNQPQHF. In nucleotides, the CDR3 is TGTGCCAGTAGGTCAGGACGGAGGATACATAGCAATCAGCCCCAGCATTTT.

This sequence joins TRBV5-1 and TRBJ1-1; D unresolved. The CDR3 is 12 residues long. CDR1 is SGHRS, CDR2 YFSETQ, per germline. With 4 bases removed from V and 0 bases from J, the gap between germline ends came to 4 bases. The CDR3 protein is CASSQMNTEAFF. Written as DNA, the CDR3 is TGCGCCAGCAGCCAGATGAACACTGAAGCTTTCTTT. The variable domain in full, completed from reference TRBV5-1 and TRBJ1-1, reads KAGVTQTPRYLIKTRGQQVTLSCSPISGHRSVSWYQQTPGQGLQFLFEYFSETQRNKGNFPGRFSGRQFSNSRSEMNVSTLELGDSALYLCASSQMNTEAFFGQGTRLTVV.

The V gene is TRBV11-1, the J gene TRBJ2-2; D unclear. The ends were cut back, 5 bases at V and 3 bases at J, with 10 bases in the middle. Germline V gene sequence: CDR1 SGHAT, CDR2 FQDESV (reference sequence). The CDR3 has 14 amino acids. For the CDR3, the DNA is TGTGCCAGCAGCGTTGACTCTTACACCGGGGAGCTGTTTTTT. Translation gives CASSVDSYTGELFF.

The chain combines TRBV5-6 with TRBJ2-7; 8 bases agree with TRBD1. The CDR3 is 15 amino acids. After removal of 0 bases from V and 4 bases from J, the junction contained 6 bases not matched to a gene. Germline CDR1 and CDR2: SGHDT and YYEEEE. The CDR3 nucleotides are TGTGCCAGCAGCTTGGGAGGGACAGGTATTTACGAGCAGTACTTC. Translation gives CASSLGGTGIYEQYF.

The chain employs TRBV6-5 and TRBJ2-1; 7 bases map to TRBD1. The V gene end was trimmed by 6 bases and the J gene end by 7 bases; junction bases not matched to a gene: 9. Germline CDR1 MNHEY, CDR2 SVGAGI. This CDR3 has 14 residues. The CDR3 region has the DNA TGTGCCAGCAGGACAGGGATTAATGGAAATGAGCAGTTCTTC. Its protein is CASRTGINGNEQFF.

This clone was recorded a few times. The J gene is TRBJ2-7, the V gene TRBV13; tentative D call: TRBD2 (6 bases). The V gene's germline CDR1 is PRHDT and CDR2 FYEKMQ (reference sequence). Deletions cut 6 bases from V and 0 bases from J, with 15 bases between. The CDR3 totals 15 residues. CDR3 in amino acids: CASRLSGLLSYEQYF. DNA of the CDR3: TGTGCCAGCAGGCTGTCGGGACTTCTCTCCTACGAGCAGTACTTC.

V usage is TRBV12-3 or TRBV12-4 and J usage is TRBJ2-7; TRBD1 might be the D (5 bases). V lost 8 bases and J 2 bases, leaving 13 bases between the germline ends. The CDR3 has 13 amino acids. Here the CDR3 reads CASANRQTYEQYF. The CDR3 DNA reads as TGTGCCAGCGCAAACAGGCAGACCTACGAGCAGTACTTC.

In nucleotides, the CDR3 is TGTGCCAGTAGTATGGCTGGACAGGGAAACTACGAGCAGTACTTC. Its translation: CASSMAGQGNYEQYF. V gene TRBV19 combines with J gene TRBJ2-7, with 8 bases aligning to TRBD1. The CDR3 spans 15 residues. The ends lost 3 bases at V and 3 bases at J; junction bases unmatched: 7. Germline CDR1 is LNHDA and CDR2 is SQIVND (reference sequence).